The sequence of this T cell receptor (beta chain) was determined in a study of T-cell reconstitution after alpha-beta-depleted transplantation in children. Unique molecular identifiers were used in preparing the TCRbeta library. TCRdb analysed the PCR reads with MiXCR anew, one entry per CDR3 protein. The sample holds 73,000 or so distinct CDR3 sequences, roughly 4.9% seen once. Germline V gene data show CDR1 as SGHTA and CDR2 as FQGTGA. The CDR3 has 13 amino acids. V was cut by 2 bases and J by 5 bases, with 9 bases left in between. The study's findings and limits: It was reported that alpha-beta T cells came from several hundred expanded graft clones (about two months after transplant).

This clonotype has at least ten counts. What it recognizes is unknown. The sequences come from PBMCs, mostly from graft donor cells, collected 180 days after TCRalphabeta/CD19-depleted stem cell transplant. The sequence was obtained from a boy under two years old who had a stem cell transplant for acute myeloid leukemia, so the T cells may come from the graft donor. The chain couples TRBV7-3 to TRBJ2-5; D not resolved. This CDR3 is CASSLGPEETQYF. In DNA, the CDR3 is TGTGCCAGCAGCTTAGGACCGGAGGAGACCCAGTACTTC.